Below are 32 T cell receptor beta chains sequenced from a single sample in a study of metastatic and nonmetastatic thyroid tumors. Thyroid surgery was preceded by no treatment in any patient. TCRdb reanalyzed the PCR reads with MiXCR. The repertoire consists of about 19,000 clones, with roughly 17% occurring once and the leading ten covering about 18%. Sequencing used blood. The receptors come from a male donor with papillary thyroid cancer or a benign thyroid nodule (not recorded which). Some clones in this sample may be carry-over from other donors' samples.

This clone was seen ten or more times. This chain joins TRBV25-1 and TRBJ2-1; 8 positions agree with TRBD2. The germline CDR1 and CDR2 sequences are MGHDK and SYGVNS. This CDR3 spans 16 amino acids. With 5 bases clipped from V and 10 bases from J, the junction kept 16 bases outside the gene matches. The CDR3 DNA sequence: TGTGCCAGCAGTCGGTTGGCGGGAGGCCAGAGGGAAGAGCAGTTCTTC. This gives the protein CASSRLAGGQREEQFF.

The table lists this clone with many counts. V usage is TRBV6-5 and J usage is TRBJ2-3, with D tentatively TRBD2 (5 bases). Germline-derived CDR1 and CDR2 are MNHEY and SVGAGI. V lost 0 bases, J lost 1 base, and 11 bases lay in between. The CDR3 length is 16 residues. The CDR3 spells CASSYSTSGRTDTQYF. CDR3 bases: TGTGCCAGCAGTTACTCGACCAGCGGTCGCACAGATACGCAGTATTTT.

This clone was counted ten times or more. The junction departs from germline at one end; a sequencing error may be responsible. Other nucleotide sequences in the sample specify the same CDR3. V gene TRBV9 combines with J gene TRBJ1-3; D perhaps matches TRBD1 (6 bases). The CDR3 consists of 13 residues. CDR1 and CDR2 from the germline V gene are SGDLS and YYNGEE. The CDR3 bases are TGTGCCAGCAGCGTATCGGTCGGCCCTGGTGGGGGCTTT. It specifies CASSVSVGPGGGF.

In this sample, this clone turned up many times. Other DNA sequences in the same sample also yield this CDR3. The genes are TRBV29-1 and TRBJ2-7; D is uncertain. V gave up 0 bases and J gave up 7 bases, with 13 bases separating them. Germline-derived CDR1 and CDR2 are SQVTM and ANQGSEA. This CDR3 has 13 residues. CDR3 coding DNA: TGCAGCGTTGAAGATCGCCAGCCTGGAGAGCAGTACTTC. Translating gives CSVEDRQPGEQYF.

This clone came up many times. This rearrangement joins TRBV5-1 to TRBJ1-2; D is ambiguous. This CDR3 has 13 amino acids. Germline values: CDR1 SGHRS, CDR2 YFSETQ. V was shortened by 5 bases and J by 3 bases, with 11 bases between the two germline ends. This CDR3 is CASRASGYYGYTF. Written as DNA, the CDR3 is TGCGCCAGCAGGGCTTCAGGTTACTATGGCTACACCTTC.

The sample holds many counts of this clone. The CDR3 nucleotides are TGTGCCAGCAGCGTAGGGGGCGAGATGACCTACGAGCAGTACTTC. Its protein product is CASSVGGEMTYEQYF. The chain links TRBV9 to TRBJ2-7; D is possibly TRBD1 (5 bases). Germline V gene data show CDR1 as SGDLS and CDR2 as YYNGEE. Trimming removed 0 bases from V and 2 bases from J, with 12 bases in between. The CDR3 has 15 residues.

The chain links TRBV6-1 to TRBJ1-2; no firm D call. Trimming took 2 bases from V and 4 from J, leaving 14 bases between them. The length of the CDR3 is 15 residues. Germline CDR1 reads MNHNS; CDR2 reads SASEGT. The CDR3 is CASSELRKGLYGYTF. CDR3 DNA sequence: TGTGCCAGCAGTGAACTTAGGAAAGGCCTCTATGGCTACACCTTC.

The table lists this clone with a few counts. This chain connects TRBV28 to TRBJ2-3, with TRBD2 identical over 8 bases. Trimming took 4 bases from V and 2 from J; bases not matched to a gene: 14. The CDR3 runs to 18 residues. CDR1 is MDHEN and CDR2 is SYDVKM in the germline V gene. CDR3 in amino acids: CASSWASGYNTDTDTQYF. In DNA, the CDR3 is TGTGCCAGCAGTTGGGCTAGCGGGTACAATACTGACACAGATACGCAGTATTTT. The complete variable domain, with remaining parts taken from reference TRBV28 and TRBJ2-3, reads DVKVTQSSRYLVKRTGEKVFLECVQDMDHENMFWYRQDPGLGLRLIYFSYDVKMKEKGDIPEGYSVSREKKERFSLILESASTNQTSMYLCASSWASGYNTDTDTQYFGPGTRLTVL.

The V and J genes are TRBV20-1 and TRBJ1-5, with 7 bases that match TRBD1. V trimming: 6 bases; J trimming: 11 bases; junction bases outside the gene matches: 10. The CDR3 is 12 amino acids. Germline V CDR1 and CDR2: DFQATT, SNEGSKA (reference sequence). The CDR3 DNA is TGCAGTGCGACAGGGAGGCAAGAGACCCAGCATTTT. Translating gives CSATGRQETQHF.

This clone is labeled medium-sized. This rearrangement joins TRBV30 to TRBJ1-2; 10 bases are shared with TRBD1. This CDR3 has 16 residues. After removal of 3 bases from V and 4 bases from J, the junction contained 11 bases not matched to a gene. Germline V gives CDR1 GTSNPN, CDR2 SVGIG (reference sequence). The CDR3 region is CAWRGSGTGVPYGYTF. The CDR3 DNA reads TGTGCCTGGAGGGGATCCGGGACAGGGGTCCCCTATGGCTACACCTTC.

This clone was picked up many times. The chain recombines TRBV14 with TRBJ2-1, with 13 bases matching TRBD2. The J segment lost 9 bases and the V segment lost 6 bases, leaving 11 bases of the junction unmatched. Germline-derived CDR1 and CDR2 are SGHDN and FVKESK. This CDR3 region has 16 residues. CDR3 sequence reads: CASRQDRLAGGGEQFF. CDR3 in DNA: TGTGCCAGCAGACAGGACAGACTAGCGGGAGGAGGTGAGCAGTTCTTC.

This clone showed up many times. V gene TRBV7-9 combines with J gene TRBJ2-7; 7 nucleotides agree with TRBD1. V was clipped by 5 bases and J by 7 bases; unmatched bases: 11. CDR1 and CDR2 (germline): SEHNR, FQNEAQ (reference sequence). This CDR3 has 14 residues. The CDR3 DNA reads TGTGCCAGCAGCGGGGGACAGCGGCAGGATGAGCAGTACTTC. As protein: CASSGGQRQDEQYF.

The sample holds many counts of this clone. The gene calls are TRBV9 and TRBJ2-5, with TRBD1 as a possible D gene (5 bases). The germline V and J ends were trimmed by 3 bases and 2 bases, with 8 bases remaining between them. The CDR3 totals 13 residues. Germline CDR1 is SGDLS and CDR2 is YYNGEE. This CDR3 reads CASSGTPQETQYF. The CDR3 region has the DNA TGTGCCAGCAGCGGGACACCTCAAGAGACCCAGTACTTC.

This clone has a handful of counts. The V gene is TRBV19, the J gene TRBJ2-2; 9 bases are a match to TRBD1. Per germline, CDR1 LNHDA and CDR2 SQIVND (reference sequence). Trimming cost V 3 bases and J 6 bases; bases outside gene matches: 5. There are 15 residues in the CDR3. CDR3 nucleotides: TGTGCCAGTAGTATTTCCGGGACAGGGTCCGGGGAGCTGTTTTTT. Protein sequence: CASSISGTGSGELFF.

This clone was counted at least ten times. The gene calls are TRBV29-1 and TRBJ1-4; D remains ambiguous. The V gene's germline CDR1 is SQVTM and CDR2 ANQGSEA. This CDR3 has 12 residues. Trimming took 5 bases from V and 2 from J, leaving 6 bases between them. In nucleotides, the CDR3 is TGCAGCGTTTATAGGACTAATGAAAAACTGTTTTTT. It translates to CSVYRTNEKLFF.

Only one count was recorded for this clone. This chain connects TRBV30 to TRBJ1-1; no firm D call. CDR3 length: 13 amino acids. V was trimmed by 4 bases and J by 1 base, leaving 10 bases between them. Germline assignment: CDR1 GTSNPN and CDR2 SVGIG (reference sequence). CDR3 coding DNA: TGTGCCTGGAAGAAGGTTCCGAACACTGAAGCTTTCTTT. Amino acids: CAWKKVPNTEAFF.

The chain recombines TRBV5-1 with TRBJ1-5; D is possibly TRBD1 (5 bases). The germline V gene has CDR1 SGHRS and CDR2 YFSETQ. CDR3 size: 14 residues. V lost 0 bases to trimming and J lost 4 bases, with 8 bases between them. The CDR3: CASSLAGLNQPQHF. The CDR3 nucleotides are TGCGCCAGCAGCTTGGCAGGGCTAAATCAGCCCCAGCATTTT.

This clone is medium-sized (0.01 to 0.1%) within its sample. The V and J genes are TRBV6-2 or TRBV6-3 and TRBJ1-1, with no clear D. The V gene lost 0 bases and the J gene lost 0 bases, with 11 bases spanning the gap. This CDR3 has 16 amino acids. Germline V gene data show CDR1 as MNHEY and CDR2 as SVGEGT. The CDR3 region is CASSYSRVWLNTEAFF. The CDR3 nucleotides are TGTGCCAGCAGTTACTCGAGAGTATGGCTGAACACTGAAGCTTTCTTT.

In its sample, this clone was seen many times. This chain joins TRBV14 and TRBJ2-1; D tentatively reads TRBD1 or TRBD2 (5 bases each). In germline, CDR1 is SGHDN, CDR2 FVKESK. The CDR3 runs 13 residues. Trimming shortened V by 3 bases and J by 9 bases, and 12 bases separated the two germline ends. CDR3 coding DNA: TGTGCCAGCAGCCAGTGGGAGAGGGGTGAGCAGTTCTTC. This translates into CASSQWERGEQFF.

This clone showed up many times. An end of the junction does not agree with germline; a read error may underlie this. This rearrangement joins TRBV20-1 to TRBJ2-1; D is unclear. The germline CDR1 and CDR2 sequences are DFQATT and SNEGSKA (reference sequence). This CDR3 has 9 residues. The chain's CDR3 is CSASANHHF. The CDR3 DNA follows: TGCAGTGCTAGTGCTAATCATCACTTC.

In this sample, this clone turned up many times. This chain's CDR3 is CASSITANTEAFF. In DNA, the CDR3 is TGTGCCAGTAGCATTACAGCGAACACTGAAGCTTTCTTT. The chain combines TRBV19 with TRBJ1-1; D not resolved. From germline, CDR1 is LNHDA and CDR2 SQIVND (reference sequence). Trimming shortened V by 6 bases and J by 1 base, and 9 bases separated the two germline ends. The CDR3 contains 13 residues.

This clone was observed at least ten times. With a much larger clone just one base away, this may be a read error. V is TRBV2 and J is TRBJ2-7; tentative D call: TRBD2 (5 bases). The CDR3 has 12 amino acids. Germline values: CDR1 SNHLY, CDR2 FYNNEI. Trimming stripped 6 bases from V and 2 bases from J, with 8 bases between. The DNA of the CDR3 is TGTGCCAGCAGGGACTGTCCCTACGAGCAGTACTTC. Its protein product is CASRDCPYEQYF.

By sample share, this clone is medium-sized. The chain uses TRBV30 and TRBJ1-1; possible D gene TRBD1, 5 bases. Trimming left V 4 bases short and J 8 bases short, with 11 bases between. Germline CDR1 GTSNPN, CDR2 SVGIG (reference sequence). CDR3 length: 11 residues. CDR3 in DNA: TGTGCCTGGAACCGGGACCTCGAAGCTTTCTTT. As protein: CAWNRDLEAFF.

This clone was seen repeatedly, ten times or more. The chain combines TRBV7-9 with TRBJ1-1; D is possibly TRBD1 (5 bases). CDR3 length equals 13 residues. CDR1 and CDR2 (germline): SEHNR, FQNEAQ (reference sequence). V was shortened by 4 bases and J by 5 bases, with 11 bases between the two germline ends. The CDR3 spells CASSWGRATEAFF. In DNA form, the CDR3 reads TGTGCCAGCAGCTGGGGCAGGGCGACTGAAGCTTTCTTT.

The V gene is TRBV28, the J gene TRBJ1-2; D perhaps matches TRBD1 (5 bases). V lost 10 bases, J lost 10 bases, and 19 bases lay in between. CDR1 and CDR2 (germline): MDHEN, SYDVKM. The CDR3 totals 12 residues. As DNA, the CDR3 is TGTGCCATCAGGTTCGGAGGGGATGTCTACACCTTC. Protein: CAIRFGGDVYTF.

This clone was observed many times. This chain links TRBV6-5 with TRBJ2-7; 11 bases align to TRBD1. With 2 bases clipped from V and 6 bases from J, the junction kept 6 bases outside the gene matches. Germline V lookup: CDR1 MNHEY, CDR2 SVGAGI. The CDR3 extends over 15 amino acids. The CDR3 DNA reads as TGTGCCAGCAGTTACCCCGGACAGGGGGCTGCCGAGCAGTACTTC. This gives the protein CASSYPGQGAAEQYF.

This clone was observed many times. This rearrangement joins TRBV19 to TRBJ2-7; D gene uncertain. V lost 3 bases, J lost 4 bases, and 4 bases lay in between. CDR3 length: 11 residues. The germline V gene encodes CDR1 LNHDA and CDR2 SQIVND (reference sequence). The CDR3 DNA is TGTGCCAGTAGTATTGGTTACGAGCAGTACTTC. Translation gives CASSIGYEQYF.

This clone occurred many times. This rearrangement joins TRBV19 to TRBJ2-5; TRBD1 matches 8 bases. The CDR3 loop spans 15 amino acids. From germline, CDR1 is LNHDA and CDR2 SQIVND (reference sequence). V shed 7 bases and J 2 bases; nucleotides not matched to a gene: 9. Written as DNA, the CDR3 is TGTGCCAGTATCTCCGGACAGGGCTTTCAAGAGACCCAGTACTTC. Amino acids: CASISGQGFQETQYF.

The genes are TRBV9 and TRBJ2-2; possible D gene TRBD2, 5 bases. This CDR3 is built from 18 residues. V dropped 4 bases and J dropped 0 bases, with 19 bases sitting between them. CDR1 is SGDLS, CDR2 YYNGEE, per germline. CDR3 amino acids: CASSSTGIGGPNTGELFF. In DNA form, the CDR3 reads TGTGCCAGCAGCTCTACCGGGATAGGCGGGCCGAACACCGGGGAGCTGTTTTTT. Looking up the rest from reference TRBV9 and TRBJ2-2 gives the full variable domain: DSGVTQTPKHLITATGQRVTLRCSPRSGDLSVYWYQQSLDQGLQFLIQYYNGEERAKGNILERFSAQQFPDLHSELNLSSLELGDSALYFCASSSTGIGGPNTGELFFGEGSRLTVL.

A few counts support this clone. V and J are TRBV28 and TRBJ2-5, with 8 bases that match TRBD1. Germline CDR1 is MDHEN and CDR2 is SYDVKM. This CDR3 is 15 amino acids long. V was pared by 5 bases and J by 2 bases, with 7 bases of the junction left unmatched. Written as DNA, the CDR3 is TGTGCCAGCAGTGACCAGGACAGGGAACAAGAGACCCAGTACTTC. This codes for CASSDQDREQETQYF.

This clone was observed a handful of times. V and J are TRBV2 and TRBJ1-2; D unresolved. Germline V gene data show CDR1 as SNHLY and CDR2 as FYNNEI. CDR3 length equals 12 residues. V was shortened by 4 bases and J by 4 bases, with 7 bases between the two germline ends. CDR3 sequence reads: CASSAQAYGYTF. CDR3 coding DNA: TGTGCCAGCAGTGCCCAGGCCTATGGCTACACCTTC.

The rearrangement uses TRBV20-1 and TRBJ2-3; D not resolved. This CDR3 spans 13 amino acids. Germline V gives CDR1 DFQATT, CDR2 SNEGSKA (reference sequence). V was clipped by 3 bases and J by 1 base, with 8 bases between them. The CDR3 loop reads CSARAPGTDTQYF. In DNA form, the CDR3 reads TGCAGTGCTAGGGCTCCCGGCACAGATACGCAGTATTTT.